A selection of T cell receptor beta chains follows, all from one sample in a study of T cells in Graves' hyperthyroidism and ophthalmopathy. TCRdb analysed the multiplex PCR reads with MiXCR anew, one entry per CDR3 protein. The data show 610,000 or so distinct CDR3 sequences, with under 60% seen just once and more than 7% held by the top ten. The material sequenced was peripheral blood or thyroid tissue (not recorded which). The receptors shown here come from a woman between 18 and 30 years old with Graves' hyperthyroidism. Both conserved end residues are part of each CDR3. D genes are given only for firm matches. Where a row states a size, it is once, few, many or the class of an expanded clone; other rows omit it.

V: TRBV27
D: .
J: TRBJ1-1
size: many
DNA: TGTGCCAGCCCTCGAAGGCGGGAGTTCCCGAACACTGAAGCTTTCTTT
CDR3: CASPRRREFPNTEAFF

V: TRBV4-2
D: TRBD1
J: TRBJ1-1
size: many
DNA: TGTGCCAGCAGCCAAGGGACAGGGTCAGGTGAAGCTTTCTTT
CDR3: CASSQGTGSGEAFF

V: TRBV20-1
D: .
J: TRBJ1-5
size: many
DNA: TGCAGTGCTAAACCACAGGGCAGCAATCAGCCCCAGCATTTT
CDR3: CSAKPQGSNQPQHF

V: TRBV9
D: TRBD2
J: TRBJ2-2
size: few
DNA: TGTGCCAGCAGCCAGCGACTAGCGGGACCCCTCGGCGGGGAGCTGTTTTTT
CDR3: CASSQRLAGPLGGELFF

V: TRBV24-1
D: TRBD2
J: TRBJ2-3
size: .
DNA: TGTGCCACCAGTATGATAGCGGGAGGCACAGATACGCAGTATTTT
CDR3: CATSMIAGGTDTQYF

V: TRBV29-1
D: TRBD1
J: TRBJ1-1
size: .
DNA: TGCAGCGTTGAATCAGGGGGCGCGTCCACTGAAGCTTTCTTT
CDR3: CSVESGGASTEAFF

V: TRBV7-2
D: TRBD1
J: TRBJ1-2
size: many
DNA: TGTGCCAGCAGCGAACGACAGGGGAACTATGGCTACACCTTC
CDR3: CASSERQGNYGYTF

V: TRBV20-1
D: .
J: TRBJ2-5
size: .
DNA: TGCAGTGCCAGCAGTAATCTCGGGCTTCAAGAGACCCAGTACTTC
CDR3: CSASSNLGLQETQYF

V: TRBV5-1
D: .
J: TRBJ1-4
size: many
DNA: TGCGCCAGCAGCTTTGGACGGCCTGGAAAACTGTTTTTT
CDR3: CASSFGRPGKLFF

V: TRBV7-2
D: .
J: TRBJ2-7
size: .
DNA: TGTGCCAGCAGCCCAATAAGCCAGTCCTACGAGCAGTACTTC
CDR3: CASSPISQSYEQYF

V: TRBV20-1
D: TRBD1
J: TRBJ1-1
size: many
DNA: TGCAGTGCTAGAGCCCGGACAGGCGGGATGAACACTGAAGCTTTCTTT
CDR3: CSARARTGGMNTEAFF

V: TRBV2
D: .
J: TRBJ1-5
size: .
DNA: TGTGCCAGCAGTGACCGGGAAGGCTCACCCCAGCATTTT
CDR3: CASSDREGSPQHF

V: TRBV19
D: .
J: TRBJ2-7
size: many
DNA: TGTGCCAGTAGTATAGTCGCTGAAGAATACGAGCAGTACTTC
CDR3: CASSIVAEEYEQYF

V: TRBV14
D: .
J: TRBJ1-2
size: many
DNA: TGTGCCAGCAGCCAAGATCTTCCAGGCCTCCTTGGCTACACCTTC
CDR3: CASSQDLPGLLGYTF

V: TRBV6-1
D: TRBD1
J: TRBJ1-2
size: .
DNA: TGTGCCAGCAGTCCCCGTGGACAGGATGGCTACACCTTC
CDR3: CASSPRGQDGYTF

V: TRBV19
D: .
J: TRBJ2-5
size: many
DNA: TGTGCCAGTAGGTTGACGGCCACCCAGGAGACCCAGTACTTC
CDR3: CASRLTATQETQYF

V: TRBV10-3
D: TRBD2
J: TRBJ2-1
size: many
DNA: TGTGCCATCAGTGGGGGACTAGCGGGAGGGCCCTCGTTCTTC
CDR3: CAISGGLAGGPSFF

V: TRBV20-1
D: TRBD1
J: TRBJ1-5
size: .
DNA: TGCAGTGCGCCGACAGGGGGCAGGGGGCTGGAGCAGCCCCAGCATTTT
CDR3: CSAPTGGRGLEQPQHF

V: TRBV29-1
D: .
J: TRBJ2-2
size: many
DNA: TGCAGCCCTGCCAGGGAGGACACCGGGGAGCTGTTTTTT
CDR3: CSPAREDTGELFF

V: TRBV29-1
D: TRBD2
J: TRBJ2-2
size: few
DNA: TGCAGCGTTGTCGCTAGCGGGGTTAACACCGGGGAGCTGTTTTTT
CDR3: CSVVASGVNTGELFF

V: TRBV4-1
D: .
J: TRBJ1-6
size: .
DNA: TGCGCCAGCAGCCCGCGAACCGGGACTTCGAATTCACCCCTCCACTTT
CDR3: CASSPRTGTSNSPLHF

V: TRBV7-2
D: .
J: TRBJ2-6
size: .
DNA: TGTGCCAGCAGCGGGTTCTCTGGGGCCAGCGTCCCGACTTTC
CDR3: CASSGFSGASVPTF

V: TRBV12-3/TRBV12-4
D: .
J: TRBJ1-2
size: .
DNA: TGTGCCAGCAGTACACAAGCTGCGGGTGCTAACTATGGCTACACCTTC
CDR3: CASSTQAAGANYGYTF

V: TRBV4-1
D: .
J: TRBJ1-1
size: many
DNA: TGCGCCAGCAGCCAAGGGGCGTTAAGGAGGGAGAACACTGAAGCTTTCTTT
CDR3: CASSQGALRRENTEAFF

V: TRBV11-2
D: .
J: TRBJ2-2
size: .
DNA: TGTGCCAGCAGCTTAGAGTCGTTCGGTGAGCTGTTTTTT
CDR3: CASSLESFGELFF

V: TRBV29-1
D: .
J: TRBJ2-5
size: .
DNA: TGCAGCGGAGGGTGGAAGCGCGAGACCCAGTACTTC
CDR3: CSGGWKRETQYF

V: TRBV7-8
D: .
J: TRBJ1-1
size: many
DNA: TGTGCCAGCAGCTTGCACCCGAAGGGCACTGAAGCTTTCTTT
CDR3: CASSLHPKGTEAFF

V: TRBV24-1
D: TRBD2
J: TRBJ2-1
size: .
DNA: TGTGCCACCAGTGTCAGTAATTTGAGCGGGAGACCCTACAATGAGCAGTTCTTC
CDR3: CATSVSNLSGRPYNEQFF

V: TRBV19
D: .
J: TRBJ1-5
size: many
DNA: TGTGCCAGTAGTATAGCGGGGGCCAGCAATCAGCCCCAGCATTTT
CDR3: CASSIAGASNQPQHF

V: TRBV29-1
D: .
J: TRBJ2-7
size: .
DNA: TGCAGCGCCAGCAGCTTGCCGGGAGTTGGACACGAGCAGTACTTC
CDR3: CSASSLPGVGHEQYF

V: TRBV29-1
D: .
J: TRBJ1-6
size: .
DNA: TGCAGCGTTGAAGGAGGCGAGGCAGGGCTTTCACCCCTCCACTTT
CDR3: CSVEGGEAGLSPLHF

V: TRBV13
D: .
J: TRBJ2-2
size: many
DNA: TGTGCCAGCAGCCCAGGTTCCACAGGGAACACCGGGGAGCTGTTTTTT
CDR3: CASSPGSTGNTGELFF

V: TRBV5-1
D: .
J: TRBJ1-4
size: .
DNA: TGCGCCAGCAGCGCCGGTCCCTCTAAAAAACTGTTTTTT
CDR3: CASSAGPSKKLFF

V: TRBV20-1
D: .
J: TRBJ1-1
size: .
DNA: TGCAGTGCCAGCAGTGTAACCTCCGAAGCTTTCTTT
CDR3: CSASSVTSEAFF

V: TRBV2
D: .
J: TRBJ2-6
size: .
DNA: TGTGCCAGCAGTGAATCCGGCCTTGTACAGGCCTCGAACTTC
CDR3: CASSESGLVQASNF

V: TRBV19
D: .
J: TRBJ2-2
size: .
DNA: TGTGCCAGTAGTATAGTACCGGCGGTAGAGAGGTCCGGGGAGCTGTTTTTT
CDR3: CASSIVPAVERSGELFF

V: TRBV4-2
D: TRBD1
J: TRBJ2-2
size: .
DNA: TGTGCCAGCAGCCTTCGGACAGGGGCGAGAACCGGGGAGCTGTTTTTT
CDR3: CASSLRTGARTGELFF

V: TRBV20-1
D: TRBD2
J: TRBJ2-7
size: many
DNA: TGCAGTGCTAGTAGCGGGCTCTCCTACGAGCAGTACTTC
CDR3: CSASSGLSYEQYF

V: TRBV12-3/TRBV12-4
D: TRBD1
J: TRBJ1-2
size: many
DNA: TGTGCCAGCAGTACAAGACAGGGCCTTGCGGAAGGCTACACCTTC
CDR3: CASSTRQGLAEGYTF

V: TRBV27
D: .
J: TRBJ2-7
size: .
DNA: TGTGCCAGCAGTTTATTTCGGCAGCACGAGCAGTACTTC
CDR3: CASSLFRQHEQYF

V: TRBV9
D: .
J: TRBJ2-7
size: many
DNA: TGTGCCAGCAGCATCGAGGATGGCTCCTACGAGCAGTACTTC
CDR3: CASSIEDGSYEQYF

V: TRBV7-2
D: TRBD1
J: TRBJ2-2
size: many
DNA: TGTGCCAGCAGCAAACGACAGGGTTCGAACACCGGGGAGCTGTTTTTT
CDR3: CASSKRQGSNTGELFF

V: TRBV7-9
D: TRBD1
J: TRBJ1-1
size: many
DNA: TGTGCCAGCAGCCCCTTACGGACAGGACACACTGAAGCTTTCTTT
CDR3: CASSPLRTGHTEAFF

V: TRBV10-3
D: .
J: TRBJ2-5
size: .
DNA: TGTGCCAGCAGGCAAGGGGAGGGGGATAATCAGCCCCAGTACTTC
CDR3: CASRQGEGDNQPQYF

V: TRBV29-1
D: TRBD1
J: TRBJ1-1
size: .
DNA: TGCAGCGCGACACCACAGGGGGTGAACACTGAAGCTTTCTTT
CDR3: CSATPQGVNTEAFF